A selection of T cell receptor beta chains follows, all from one sample in a study of T cell repertoires in cytomegalovirus infection. Antigens of these TCRs are unknown. TCRdb ran MiXCR on the reads and lists one entry per CDR3 protein. The table records about 220,000 distinct CDR3 sequences, 35% to 45% of them present only once. The specimen was CD8+ T cells from cultured PBMCs, collected from culture after CMV antigen stimulation. These receptors originate from a human donor in good health (CMV status not recorded). Some clones in this sample may be carry-over from other donors' samples. Each CDR3 is given with its conserved first and last residue. The D gene is left open where the match is weak. Part of the rows lack a size; the others show once, few, many or a class for expanded clones.

-,TRBV7-9,TRBD2,TRBJ2-1,TGTGCCAGCAGCTCGGTGACTAGCGGAGACGCCTACAATGAGCAGTTCTTC,CASSSVTSGDAYNEQFF
-,TRBV27,-,TRBJ1-2,TGTGCCAGCGGGTCCTTCGGAGCGCGGGGCTACACCTTC,CASGSFGARGYTF
-,TRBV6-2/TRBV6-3,-,TRBJ2-1,TGTGCCAGCAGTTGGACCATCTACAATGAGCAGTTCTTC,CASSWTIYNEQFF
many,TRBV7-6,-,TRBJ1-5,TGTGCCAGCAGCCCCGAAATCTTCGACAGTTCCCGCAATCAGCCCCAGCATTTT,CASSPEIFDSSRNQPQHF
-,TRBV6-6,-,TRBJ2-7,TGTGCCAGCAGTCCCCGAGCCTCTACGTTAGAGCAGTACTTC,CASSPRASTLEQYF
few,TRBV4-2,-,TRBJ1-4,TGTGCCAGCAGCCCTACGGGCAGGGGATTAGGTGGTAATGAAAAACTGTTTTTT,CASSPTGRGLGGNEKLFF
few,TRBV27,TRBD1,TRBJ1-1,TGTGCCAGCAGTTCGATGACAGGGACGAACACTGAAGCTTTCTTT,CASSSMTGTNTEAFF
-,TRBV5-5,TRBD2,TRBJ2-3,TGTGCCAGCAGCAGCGGGGGGGCCTACACAGATACGCAGTATTTT,CASSSGGAYTDTQYF
few,TRBV19,-,TRBJ1-1,TGTGCCAGTACCACACTTGGTAGGGCCTCTTCGAACACTGAAGCTTTCTTT,CASTTLGRASSNTEAFF
few,TRBV7-6,TRBD1,TRBJ1-4,TGTGCCAGCAGCTCCGGGACAGGGCGGGAAAAACTGTTTTTT,CASSSGTGREKLFF
-,TRBV27,TRBD1,TRBJ2-7,TGTGCCAGCAGTTTACTCCGGGACAGGGGGCCCCCCTACGAGCAGTACTTC,CASSLLRDRGPPYEQYF
-,TRBV5-1,-,TRBJ1-4,TGCGCCAGCAGCCCAGGGCCTAATGAAAAACTGTTTTTT,CASSPGPNEKLFF
-,TRBV7-9,-,TRBJ2-7,TGTGCCAGCAGCTCCCGCAGAGGGGGCTCCTACGAGCAGTACTTC,CASSSRRGGSYEQYF
-,TRBV11-2,TRBD2,TRBJ2-1,TGTGCCAGCAGCATTAGCGGGGGGTCAGACCACTACAATGAGCAGTTCTTC,CASSISGGSDHYNEQFF
-,TRBV5-1,TRBD1,TRBJ1-1,TGCGCCAGCAGCTTGGTGGACAGGGGACCGGGGACTGAAGCTTTCTTT,CASSLVDRGPGTEAFF
few,TRBV20-1,-,TRBJ1-2,TGCAGTGCTACTACAGCTTTCTATGGCTACACCTTC,CSATTAFYGYTF
-,TRBV7-3,-,TRBJ2-2,TGTGCCAGCAGCTTACTACAGGGAGTGACCGGGGAGCTGTTTTTT,CASSLLQGVTGELFF
few,TRBV5-6,TRBD1,TRBJ2-7,TGTGCCAGCAGCTCCTCCGGGACAGGGGTCTACGAGCAGTACTTC,CASSSSGTGVYEQYF
-,TRBV10-3,TRBD2,TRBJ2-3,TGTGCCATCGGGGAGGGAATTCGCACAGATACGCAGTATTTT,CAIGEGIRTDTQYF
few,TRBV7-2,-,TRBJ2-5,TGTGCCAGCAGCTTAAATCGGGCCCGGGCCCAGTACTTC,CASSLNRARAQYF
-,TRBV2,-,TRBJ2-5,TGTGCCAGCCGGGACTGGGGGCAAGAGACCCAGTACTTC,CASRDWGQETQYF
-,TRBV6-8,-,TRBJ1-6,TGTGCCAGCAGGATCAGGGGAAGCTCCTATAATTCACCCCTCCACTTT,CASRIRGSSYNSPLHF
many,TRBV7-2,-,TRBJ2-2,TGTGCCAGCACCTGGGACTGGAACACCGGGGAGCTGTTTTTT,CASTWDWNTGELFF
-,TRBV7-9,TRBD1,TRBJ2-2,TGTGCCAGCAGTCAATCGGGACAGGGCTCGGGCCTGGCCGGGGAGCTGTTTTTT,CASSQSGQGSGLAGELFF
-,TRBV7-8,-,TRBJ2-1,TGTGCCAGCAGCTTAGGCTACGCAGTCAATGAGCAGTTCTTC,CASSLGYAVNEQFF
-,TRBV10-3,-,TRBJ2-7,TGTGCCATCAGTGAAGGGACGTACTCCTACGAGCAGTACTTC,CAISEGTYSYEQYF
few,TRBV6-2/TRBV6-3,TRBD1,TRBJ2-4,TGTGCCAGCAGTTACCGGACAGGGGAAAGCTGGATAGCCAAAAACATTCAGTACTTC,CASSYRTGESWIAKNIQYF
-,TRBV27,-,TRBJ2-1,TGTGCCAGCAGTTACACGGCCAGCTCCTACAATGAGCAGTTCTTC,CASSYTASSYNEQFF
few,TRBV19,TRBD2,TRBJ2-1,TGTGCCAGTAGTATAATAGCGGGCTCCTACAATGAGCAGTTCTTC,CASSIIAGSYNEQFF
-,TRBV20-1,TRBD2,TRBJ2-3,TGCAGTGCTAGACAGCGGGGGGGCCAAGATACGCAGTATTTT,CSARQRGGQDTQYF
few,TRBV27,-,TRBJ2-3,TGTGCCAGCAGTTTATCTGGCGGCTCCGGAGCAGATACGCAGTATTTT,CASSLSGGSGADTQYF
-,TRBV9,TRBD1,TRBJ2-5,TGTGCCAGCAGCCCAGACGGGACAGAACAAGAGACCCAGTACTTC,CASSPDGTEQETQYF
few,TRBV19,TRBD1,TRBJ2-3,TGTGCCAGTAGTATCGGGACAGGGGACGCAGATACGCAGTATTTT,CASSIGTGDADTQYF
few,TRBV7-9,-,TRBJ1-4,TGTGCCAGCAGGAATGGGGACACGAATGAAAAACTGTTTTTT,CASRNGDTNEKLFF
few,TRBV7-9,TRBD2,TRBJ2-1,TGTGCCAGCAGCCGGACTAGCGGAGTGGTGTACAATGAGCAGTTCTTC,CASSRTSGVVYNEQFF
-,TRBV6-2/TRBV6-3,-,TRBJ2-5,TGTGCCAGCAGCCCTTCAGGGGCTCTGGAGACCCAGTACTTC,CASSPSGALETQYF
many,TRBV7-8,-,TRBJ1-2,TGTGCCAGCAGCTCCCGGACACCTAGCTATGGCTACACCTTC,CASSSRTPSYGYTF
few,TRBV12-3/TRBV12-4,-,TRBJ1-1,TGTGCCAGCAGTTCCGACATCTGGGGCACTGAAGCTTTCTTT,CASSSDIWGTEAFF
-,TRBV6-5,-,TRBJ1-1,TGTGCCAGCAGTTACTCGGGGGCAGGAGAAACTGAAGCTTTCTTT,CASSYSGAGETEAFF
few,TRBV12-3/TRBV12-4,-,TRBJ1-1,TGTGCCAGCAGTCCTCAGGAGGAGGGCGAGAACACTGAAGCTTTCTTT,CASSPQEEGENTEAFF
few,TRBV7-7,TRBD2,TRBJ2-1,TGTGCTAGCAGCTTATGGATAGCGGGCTACAATGAGCAGTTCTTC,CASSLWIAGYNEQFF
few,TRBV11-2,TRBD2,TRBJ2-3,TGTGCCAGCAGCTTAGAACTGGGTAGCGGGAGCCCAGATACGCAGTATTTT,CASSLELGSGSPDTQYF